This TCR beta chain was captured by sequencing in a study of tumor-infiltrating lymphocytes in primary liver carcinoma. Background on the study: Each of the growths was stage T1-T3 N0M0, extending roughly 4.2 to 11 cm across. Study findings and constraints: Unsorted bulk samples meant CD4+ and CD8+ repertoires went uncompared. Tumor samples exhibited a significantly greater top-250-clone fraction than blood samples (p = 0.039).

This clonotype was detected once. No antigen is known for it. One junction end disagrees with the germline gene, perhaps due to a read error. It was unsorted whole blood that yielded blood RNA, and germline DNA was also extracted. Prior to surgery, around 3.6 milliliters of peripheral blood were drawn. CDR3 length: 13 residues. Germline loops: CDR1 MNHEY, CDR2 SVGAGI. A constant-region primer served to make TCR beta cDNA from around 500 ng total RNA. For TCR beta, libraries were produced by three nested multiplex PCR rounds using slightly modified ARM-PCR. A C-beta reverse primer was combined with TRBV1-TRBV30 forward primers in the first two PCR rounds, and each round had ten to eleven cycles. TCRdb reprocessed the multiplex PCR reads via MiXCR and lists one record per CDR3 protein. The sample lists fewer than 350,000 distinct CDR3 sequences; approximately 60% were seen once.

Sample: peripheral blood. This chain links TRBV6-5 with TRBJ2-3, with unresolved D. The source is a man aged 35 to 55 with primary liver carcinoma and hepatitis B virus infection. The CDR3 nucleotides are TGTGCCAGCATTCTCCAGAGCACAGATACGCAGTACTTT. Protein sequence: CASILQSTDTQYF.